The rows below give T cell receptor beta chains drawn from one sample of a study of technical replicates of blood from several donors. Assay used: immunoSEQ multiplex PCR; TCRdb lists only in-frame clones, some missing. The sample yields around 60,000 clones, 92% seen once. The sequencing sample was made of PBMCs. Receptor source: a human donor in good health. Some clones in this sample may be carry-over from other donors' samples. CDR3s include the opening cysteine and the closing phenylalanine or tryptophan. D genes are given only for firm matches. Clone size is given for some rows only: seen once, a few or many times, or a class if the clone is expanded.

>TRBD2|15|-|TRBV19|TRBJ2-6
TGTGCCAGTAGTAGGCGGGGGGACGGGGCCAACGTCCTGACTTTC
CASSRRGDGANVLTF
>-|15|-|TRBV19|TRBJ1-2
TGTGCCAGTAGTATAGTTCAGACAGGATACAATGGCTACACCTTC
CASSIVQTGYNGYTF
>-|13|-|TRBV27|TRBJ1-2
TGTGCCAGCAGTCCGACGGAGGAAGATGGCTACACCTTC
CASSPTEEDGYTF
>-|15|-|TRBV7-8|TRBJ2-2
TGTGCCAGCAGCCGCGATGGTGCGAACACCGGGGAGCTGTTTTTT
CASSRDGANTGELFF
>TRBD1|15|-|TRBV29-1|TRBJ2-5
TGCAGCGTTGCCCGGACAGGCTCACGGGGAGAGACCCAGTACTTC
CSVARTGSRGETQYF
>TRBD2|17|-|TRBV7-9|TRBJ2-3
TGTGCCAGCAGCCCCGCGGGGACTAGCGGGGGATTAGATACGCAGTATTTT
CASSPAGTSGGLDTQYF
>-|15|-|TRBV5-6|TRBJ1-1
TGTGCCAGCAGACATTTTGGGGTGGGGAGCACTGAAGCTTTCTTT
CASRHFGVGSTEAFF
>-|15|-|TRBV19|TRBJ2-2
TGTGCCAGTAGGAAAATAGAGACGAACACCGGGGAGCTGTTTTTT
CASRKIETNTGELFF
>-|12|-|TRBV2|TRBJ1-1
TGTGCCAGCAGTGGACAGAACACTGAAGCTTTCTTT
CASSGQNTEAFF
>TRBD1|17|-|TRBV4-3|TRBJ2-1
TGCGCCAGCAGCCAAGATTGGGGACAGGACTCCTACAATGAGCAGTTCTTC
CASSQDWGQDSYNEQFF
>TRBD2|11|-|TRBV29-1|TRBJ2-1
TGCAGCGTCCCACGAGCGGGAGATCAGTTCTTC
CSVPRAGDQFF
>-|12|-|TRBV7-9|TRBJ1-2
TGTGCCAGCCCAACAGGGACCTATGGCTACACCTTC
CASPTGTYGYTF
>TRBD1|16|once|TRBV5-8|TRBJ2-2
TGTGCCAGCAGCTTGGGTACAGGGGCGAACACCGGGGAGCTGTTTTTT
CASSLGTGANTGELFF
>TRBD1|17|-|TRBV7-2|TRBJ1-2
TGTGCCAGCAGCTTAAGTATGGCTCCGGGACAGAACTATGGCTACACCTTC
CASSLSMAPGQNYGYTF
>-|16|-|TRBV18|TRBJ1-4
TGTGCCAGCTCACCCAGGGGAATCGTGACTAATGAAAAACTGTTTTTT
CASSPRGIVTNEKLFF
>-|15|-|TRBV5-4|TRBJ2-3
TGTGCCAGCAGCTTGGGCGCTAGCCCCACAGATACGCAGTATTTT
CASSLGASPTDTQYF
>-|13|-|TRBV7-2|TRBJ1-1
TGTGCCAGCACTAACAGGGTTAACACTGAAGCTTTCTTT
CASTNRVNTEAFF
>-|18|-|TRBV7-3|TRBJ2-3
TGTGCCAGCAGCTTAGGGGTTATGGGGGGGGGCGCAGGAGATACGCAGTATTTT
CASSLGVMGGGAGDTQYF
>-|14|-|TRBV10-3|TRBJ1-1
TGTGCCATCAGCGAGGGGGGCGCGGACACTGAAGCTTTCTTT
CAISEGGADTEAFF
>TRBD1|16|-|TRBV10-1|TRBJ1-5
TGCGCCAGCGTCCACGACAGGACAGGGAGGCTACAGCCCCAGCATTTT
CASVHDRTGRLQPQHF
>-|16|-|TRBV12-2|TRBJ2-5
TGTGCAAGTCGCTTAGTACGGCGGGGGGGCCTAGAGACCCAGTACTTC
CASRLVRRGGLETQYF
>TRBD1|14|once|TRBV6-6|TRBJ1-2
TGTGCCAGCTCCGAAACGGGACAGGCGTTGGGCTACACCTTC
CASSETGQALGYTF
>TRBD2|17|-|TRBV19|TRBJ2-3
TGTGCCAGTAGTATAGACGTCGGGAGGGCCGGGACAGATACGCAGTATTTT
CASSIDVGRAGTDTQYF
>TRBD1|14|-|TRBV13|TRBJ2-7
TGTGCCAGCAGCCCCGGGACAGGGACCCGTGAGCAGTACTTC
CASSPGTGTREQYF
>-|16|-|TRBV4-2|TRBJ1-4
TGTGCCAGCAGCCAAGACCCTTTGGGCGGGATAGAAAAACTGTTTTTT
CASSQDPLGGIEKLFF
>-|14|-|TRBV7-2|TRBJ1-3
TGTGCCAGCAGCTTATTCGGACTTGGAAACACCATATATTTT
CASSLFGLGNTIYF
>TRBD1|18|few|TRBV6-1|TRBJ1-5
TGTGCCAGCAGTGATGGGACAGGGGGCTGGAGGGGCAATCAGCCCCAGCATTTT
CASSDGTGGWRGNQPQHF
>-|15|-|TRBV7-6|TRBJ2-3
TGTGCCAGCAGCTTAAGTTCAACTAGCACAGATACGCAGTATTTT
CASSLSSTSTDTQYF